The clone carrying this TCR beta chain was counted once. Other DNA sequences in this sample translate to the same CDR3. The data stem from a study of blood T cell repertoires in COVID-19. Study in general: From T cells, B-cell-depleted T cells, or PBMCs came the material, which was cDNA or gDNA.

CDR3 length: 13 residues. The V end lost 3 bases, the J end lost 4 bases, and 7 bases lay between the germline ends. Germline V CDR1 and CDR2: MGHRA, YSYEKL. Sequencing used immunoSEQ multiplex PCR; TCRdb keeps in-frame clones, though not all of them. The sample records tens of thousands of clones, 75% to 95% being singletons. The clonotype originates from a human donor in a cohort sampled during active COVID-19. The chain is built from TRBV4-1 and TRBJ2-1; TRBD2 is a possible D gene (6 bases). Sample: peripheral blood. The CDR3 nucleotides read TGCGCCAGCAGCCAGGACTATTACAATGAGCAGTTCTTC. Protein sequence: CASSQDYYNEQFF.